The rows below give T cell receptor beta chains drawn from one sample of a study of regulatory T cells in long-lasting Graves disease. TCRdb reprocessed the multiplex PCR reads via MiXCR and lists one record per CDR3 protein. This sample has about 340,000 distinct CDR3 sequences, with around 19% found just once. The sequencing used peripheral blood mononuclear cells (PBMCs), collected when the disease was refractory, from a patient treated with antithyroid drugs. These receptor sequences come from a female donor with Graves disease. Each CDR3 is given with its conserved first and last residue. D genes are given only for firm matches. Clone size, where shown, is once, few, many, or a class for clones that have expanded.

-	TRBV4-1	TRBJ2-2	-	TGCGCCAGCAGCCAAGATCAATACCCGAGGACCGGGGAGCTGTTTTTT	CASSQDQYPRTGELFF
-	TRBV12-3/TRBV12-4	TRBJ1-1	many	TGTGCCAGCAAGAGAACAGGTTTGAACACTGAAGCTTTCTTT	CASKRTGLNTEAFF
TRBD1	TRBV5-1	TRBJ2-7	few	TGCGCCAGCAGCTTTTGGGGGGACAGGGAACACGAGCAGTACTTC	CASSFWGDREHEQYF
-	TRBV18	TRBJ2-5	many	TGTGCCAGCTCACCCGGACTGCTCCAAGAGACCCAGTACTTC	CASSPGLLQETQYF
TRBD1	TRBV12-5	TRBJ1-1	many	TGTGCTAGTGGTTTGGCACACCGGGACAGGAGTGCTGAAGCTTTCTTT	CASGLAHRDRSAEAFF
TRBD2	TRBV29-1	TRBJ2-1	few	TGCAGCGTTGGAAATCTCGGACTAGCGGTAGGGAATGAGCAGTTCTTC	CSVGNLGLAVGNEQFF
TRBD1	TRBV6-1	TRBJ2-5	many	TGTGCCAGCACCCCCTGGGACAGCAGGTGGACCCAGTACTTC	CASTPWDSRWTQYF
TRBD1	TRBV11-2	TRBJ1-4	many	TGTGCCAGCAGAAAGGACAGGGGGTTTGAAAAACTGTTTTTT	CASRKDRGFEKLFF
TRBD2	TRBV11-3	TRBJ2-2	many	TGTGCCAGCAGCTTCAGTTTGCGGGGGGGATCGACCGGGGAGCTGTTTTTT	CASSFSLRGGSTGELFF
-	TRBV7-2	TRBJ1-1	few	TGTGCCAGCAGCTTAGCGAATGGACCCACTGAAGCTTTCTTT	CASSLANGPTEAFF
-	TRBV9	TRBJ1-3	few	TGTGCCAGCAGCGTAGAGGGACACCACTCTGGAAACACCATATATTTT	CASSVEGHHSGNTIYF
-	TRBV2	TRBJ1-2	many	TGTGCCAGCAGTGAGGGTGTAAGCTACACCTTC	CASSEGVSYTF
TRBD2	TRBV28	TRBJ2-7	many	TGTGCCAGCAGTTTCCCCCTAGCGGTCGAGCAGTACTTC	CASSFPLAVEQYF
TRBD1	TRBV18	TRBJ1-2	-	TGTGCCAGCTCCTCGACCGGGACAGGGGAAAACTATGGCTACACCTTC	CASSSTGTGENYGYTF
-	TRBV10-1	TRBJ2-1	few	TGCGCCAGCAGTGAGTCATTAGCTCCCGACTACAATGAGCAGTTCTTC	CASSESLAPDYNEQFF
-	TRBV5-1	TRBJ1-2	few	TGCGCCAGCAGCTCACCGCCCTGGGGGACAACGATTAACTATGGCTACACCTTC	CASSSPPWGTTINYGYTF
TRBD1	TRBV5-4	TRBJ1-2	-	TGTGCCAGCAGCATACCGGGACAGGGAAGAGGCTACACCTTC	CASSIPGQGRGYTF
TRBD1	TRBV6-9	TRBJ2-7	few	TGTGCCAGCAGTTACGAGGCAGGGGGCTTAAACGAGCAGTACTTC	CASSYEAGGLNEQYF
-	TRBV28	TRBJ1-2	many	TGTGCCAGCAGTTTATTGTACGATGGCTACACCTTC	CASSLLYDGYTF
-	TRBV20-1	TRBJ1-5	many	TGCAGTGCTAGACGGCCGGCTGGGACGAATCAGCCCCAGCATTTT	CSARRPAGTNQPQHF
-	TRBV6-1	TRBJ1-1	-	TGTGCCAGCCGCTGGGGGTCGAACACTGAAGCTTTCTTT	CASRWGSNTEAFF
-	TRBV20-1	TRBJ1-5	-	TGCAGTGCTCTGGAGGGACCCAACAATCAGCCCCAGCATTTT	CSALEGPNNQPQHF
-	TRBV19	TRBJ2-1	-	TGTGCCAGTAGTATAGAAGGGAGTTACAATGAGCAGTTCTTC	CASSIEGSYNEQFF
TRBD2	TRBV3-1	TRBJ2-5	few	TGTGCCAGCAGCCTGGGACTAGCGGGAGTGAAAGAGACCCAGTACTTC	CASSLGLAGVKETQYF
-	TRBV20-1	TRBJ2-7	few	TGCAGTGCTAGAGCGCGGGACTCCTACGAGCAGTACTTC	CSARARDSYEQYF
-	TRBV4-2	TRBJ2-5	many	TGTGCCAGCAGCCAAGGGGCGTGGGAGACCCAGTACTTC	CASSQGAWETQYF
-	TRBV15	TRBJ1-5	-	TGTGCCACCAGCAGAGGGGCACAGGGTCATGCGTTTAGCAATCAGCCCCAGCATTTT	CATSRGAQGHAFSNQPQHF
-	TRBV7-3	TRBJ1-2	many	TGTGCCAGCAGCCCGGGAGGACGATCCTATGGCTACACCTTC	CASSPGGRSYGYTF
-	TRBV6-2/TRBV6-3	TRBJ1-2	many	TGTGCCAGCAGTGAAGCAGTAGCCCGAGGGGGCTACACCTTC	CASSEAVARGGYTF
TRBD1	TRBV2	TRBJ1-3	many	TGTGCCAGCAGTGAAGCCGGGACAGGGGCCTCTGGAAACACCATATATTTT	CASSEAGTGASGNTIYF
-	TRBV28	TRBJ1-6	many	TGTGCCAGCAGTTTAGGAGGGGCCAATTCACCCCTCCACTTT	CASSLGGANSPLHF
-	TRBV6-1	TRBJ1-3	few	TGTGCCAGCGCCCAGGACGGGTCTGGAAACACCATATATTTT	CASAQDGSGNTIYF
-	TRBV5-1	TRBJ2-5	-	TGCGCCAGCGGGGGCAGGGCCCAAGAGACCCAGTACTTC	CASGGRAQETQYF
-	TRBV10-3	TRBJ2-4	-	TGTGCCATCAGTGAGTCGGTCAAGGTGCCTCTAGCCAAAAACATTCAGTACTTC	CAISESVKVPLAKNIQYF
-	TRBV5-1	TRBJ1-4	many	TGCGCCAACAGTTGGACCGCTTCTAATGAAAAACTGTTTTTT	CANSWTASNEKLFF
TRBD1	TRBV7-9	TRBJ2-7	-	TGTGCCAGCAGTTCGACAGGGGTCCGGGGGCGATACGAGCAGTACTTC	CASSSTGVRGRYEQYF
-	TRBV27	TRBJ1-1	many	TGTGCCAGCAGTAGGAACAGGGTAGGGAACACTGAAGCTTTCTTT	CASSRNRVGNTEAFF
-	TRBV6-1	TRBJ1-5	-	TGTGGGTCAGGGCACAGCAATCAGCCCCAGCATTTT	CGSGHSNQPQHF
-	TRBV9	TRBJ2-7	many	TGTGCCAGCAGCGTAGAGTCAGTGGCCTACGAGCAGTACTTC	CASSVESVAYEQYF
-	TRBV6-2/TRBV6-3	TRBJ2-4	-	TGTGCCAGCAGTTACTCCCCGGGACTAGCCAAAAACATTCAGTACTTC	CASSYSPGLAKNIQYF
-	TRBV30	TRBJ1-3	-	TGTGCCTGGAAGTACGACCCCTCACGCCGAGGGATCTCTGGAAACACCATATATTTT	CAWKYDPSRRGISGNTIYF
-	TRBV10-3	TRBJ1-3	-	TGTGCCATCAGTGAGTCGGGACGGAACTCTGGAAACACCATATATTTT	CAISESGRNSGNTIYF
-	TRBV28	TRBJ2-7	many	TGTGCCAGCAACTCTCGACAAGTGCTACCCTACGAGCAGTACTTC	CASNSRQVLPYEQYF
-	TRBV28	TRBJ1-5	many	TGTGCCAGCAGTTACTGGTCAGGGGCGGATCAGCCCCAGCATTTT	CASSYWSGADQPQHF
-	TRBV6-1	TRBJ1-6	-	TGTGCCAGCAGTGAACCTTCACCCCTCCACTTT	CASSEPSPLHF
-	TRBV19	TRBJ1-5	-	TGTGCCAGTAGCCGACAAGGTAAAAATCAGCCCCAGCATTTT	CASSRQGKNQPQHF
-	TRBV27	TRBJ2-5	many	TGTGCCAGCAGTTCTCACAGGGAAGAGACCCAGTACTTC	CASSSHREETQYF
-	TRBV20-1	TRBJ2-3	few	TGCAGTGCTAGCAATTTTGGGCAGGGGTACTCAGATACGCAGTATTTT	CSASNFGQGYSDTQYF
-	TRBV4-1	TRBJ2-2	few	TGCGCCAGCAGCCAAAGACAGACGAACACCGGGGAGCTGTTTTTT	CASSQRQTNTGELFF
-	TRBV19	TRBJ2-2	-	TGTGCCAGTATCCCAGGAGGGGCCTTGAGGAACACCGGGGAGCTGTTTTTT	CASIPGGALRNTGELFF
TRBD2	TRBV12-3/TRBV12-4	TRBJ2-1	many	TGTGCCAGCAGTTTCTTACCGGGGACTAGCGTCTACAATGAGCAGTTCTTC	CASSFLPGTSVYNEQFF
TRBD1	TRBV29-1	TRBJ1-2	-	TGCAGCGTTGATTTGACAGGGGGCAATGGCTACGCCTTC	CSVDLTGGNGYAF
TRBD2	TRBV7-2	TRBJ2-2	few	TGTGCCAGCAGCTTTGGACTAGCCGGGGAGCTGTTTTTT	CASSFGLAGELFF
-	TRBV27	TRBJ2-5	many	TGTGCCAGCAGTATCAGGACTGGAGAGACCCAGTACTTC	CASSIRTGETQYF
-	TRBV5-1	TRBJ2-7	-	TGCGCCAGCAGCTCGGCCTCGGGCTACGAGCAGTACTTC	CASSSASGYEQYF
-	TRBV12-3/TRBV12-4	TRBJ2-7	many	TGTGCCAGCAGCTTAGGTCTAGCTGAGCAGTACTTC	CASSLGLAEQYF
TRBD1	TRBV18	TRBJ1-4	-	TGTGCCAGCTCACCAACGGACAGGGAGGACGAAAAACTGTTTTTT	CASSPTDREDEKLFF
TRBD2	TRBV3-1	TRBJ2-5	-	TGTGCCAGCAGTCCCCCAGCGGGAGGGCCTAGCGAGGCCCAGTACTTC	CASSPPAGGPSEAQYF
TRBD1	TRBV9	TRBJ1-1	few	TGTGCCAGCAGCGCCCCGGGACAGGCCGGTGAAGCTTTCTTT	CASSAPGQAGEAFF
TRBD1	TRBV2	TRBJ1-1	many	TGTGCCAGCAGACAACAGGGGGTCACTGAAGCTTTCTTT	CASRQQGVTEAFF